These 22 T cell receptor beta chains were sequenced from one sample in a study of blood T cell repertoires in COVID-19. Some clones are missing from TCRdb's copy, which holds only in-frame ones; the method was immunoSEQ multiplex PCR. This table holds some 350,000 clones, around 90% found once. Sequencing used peripheral blood. Receptors were obtained from a man younger than 30 with active or convalescent COVID-19.

In DNA, the CDR3 is TGTGCCAGCAGCTTCACGACTAGCGGGACCAAGAGCACAGATACGCAGTATTTT. Protein: CASSFTTSGTKSTDTQYF. V and J are TRBV11-2 and TRBJ2-3; 11 bases are shared with TRBD2. This CDR3 is built from 18 residues. Germline CDR1 SGHAT, CDR2 FQNNGV. With 3 bases clipped from V and 0 bases from J, the junction kept 8 bases outside the gene matches.

CDR3 loop: CASSQVGGIGQPQHF. CDR3 DNA sequence: TGCGCCAGCAGCCAAGTCGGGGGTATCGGGCAGCCCCAGCATTTT. The rearrangement uses TRBV4-1 and TRBJ1-5, with D maybe TRBD1 (5 bases). This CDR3 spans 15 amino acids. Germline CDR1 reads MGHRA; CDR2 reads YSYEKL. V was trimmed by 1 base and J by 7 bases, leaving 14 bases between them.

The chain couples TRBV7-9 to TRBJ1-6; D uncertain. With 6 bases removed from V and 6 bases from J, the gap between germline ends came to 9 bases. Germline lookup yields CDR1 SEHNR and CDR2 FQNEAQ (reference sequence). CDR3 size: 13 residues. The CDR3 DNA sequence: TGTGCCAGCAGGAGGGAGATTAATTCACCCCTCCACTTT. This gives the protein CASRREINSPLHF.

This clone was seen once. The rearrangement uses TRBV3-1 (or the pseudogene TRBV3-2) and TRBJ2-5; D remains unclear. Germline assignment: CDR1 LGHDT and CDR2 YNNKEL (reference sequence). The CDR3 is 14 amino acids. The V end was cut by 4 bases, the J end by 2 bases, with 11 bases between. The CDR3 spells CASSRERKQETQYF. The CDR3 nucleotides read TGTGCCAGCAGCCGAGAGAGAAAACAAGAGACCCAGTACTTC.

The J gene is TRBJ2-1, the V gene TRBV6-5, with D tentatively TRBD2 (5 bases). The CDR3 loop spans 14 amino acids. In germline, CDR1 is MNHEY, CDR2 SVGAGI. Trimming removed 2 bases from V and 8 bases from J, with 13 bases in between. The CDR3 sequence is CASSYNGRDHEQFF. The CDR3 bases are TGTGCCAGCAGTTACAATGGGAGAGACCATGAGCAGTTCTTC.

This chain joins TRBV6-2 or TRBV6-3 and TRBJ1-5; 8 positions agree with TRBD1. The V gene's germline CDR1 is MNHEY and CDR2 SVGEGT. This CDR3 has 14 amino acids. V shed 5 bases, J shed 6 bases, and the junction held 6 bases outside the gene matches. The CDR3 reads CASSRRTGFQPQHF. CDR3 DNA sequence: TGTGCCAGCAGTCGAAGGACAGGGTTTCAGCCCCAGCATTTT.

The rearrangement uses TRBV15 and TRBJ1-1; no firm D call. The CDR3 spans 16 residues. Germline V gene lookup returns CDR1 LNHNV and CDR2 YYDKDF (reference sequence). V lost 0 bases, J lost 6 bases, and 17 bases lay in between. The chain's CDR3 is CATSREVQLFGSEAFF. CDR3 nucleotides: TGTGCCACCAGCAGAGAAGTACAGTTGTTTGGCTCTGAAGCTTTCTTT.

The count of this clone is one. Because the CDR3 is missing its conserved closing phenylalanine or tryptophan, this is likely a read error. The DNA is omitted, as the CDR3 cannot be located on it reliably, and the CDR3 follows TCRdb's listing. The chain combines TRBV7-2 with TRBJ1-3; TRBD1 reflects the table's D call only, with no check against the DNA. Inclusive of both ends, the CDR3 amounts to 13 amino acids. Germline V CDR1 and CDR2: SGHTA, FQGNSA. This CDR3 reads CASSLAKDSPTQL.

V gene TRBV4-3 combines with J gene TRBJ2-7; 10 bases are a match to TRBD1. The CDR3 is 14 residues long. The germline gives CDR1 LGHNA, CDR2 YSLEER. The V segment lost 4 bases and the J segment 3 bases; nucleotides outside the gene matches: 3. Written as DNA, the CDR3 is TGCGCCAGCAGCCCCGGGACAGGGGTCTACGAGCAGTACTTC. This codes for CASSPGTGVYEQYF.

V and J are TRBV19 and TRBJ2-3, with TRBD2 matching over 13 bases. The CDR3 covers 16 residues. Trimming at V came to 5 bases and at J to 4 bases, leaving 6 bases not matched to a gene. Germline values: CDR1 LNHDA, CDR2 SQIVND (reference sequence). The CDR3 reads CASSFLLAGGPDTQYF. The CDR3 DNA sequence: TGTGCCAGTAGTTTTCTACTAGCGGGAGGGCCAGATACGCAGTATTTT.

The chain joins TRBV19 to TRBJ2-5; D call uncertain. The CDR3 is 17 amino acids. V dropped 5 bases and J dropped 2 bases, with 21 bases sitting between them. Germline CDR1 is LNHDA and CDR2 is SQIVND (reference sequence). This CDR3 is CASSPGGNSAVQETQYF. Here the CDR3 DNA reads TGTGCCAGTAGTCCTGGTGGAAATTCTGCGGTACAAGAGACCCAGTACTTC.

V usage is TRBV27 and J usage is TRBJ2-4, with unresolved D. CDR1 and CDR2 from the germline V gene are MNHEY and SMNVEV (reference sequence). This CDR3 contains 15 residues. V lost 6 bases and J lost 0, with 12 bases in between. The CDR3 sequence is CASSPSGLAKNIQYF. The CDR3 bases are TGTGCCAGCAGCCCATCTGGGCTAGCCAAAAACATTCAGTACTTC.

V gene TRBV21-1 combines with J gene TRBJ1-4; TRBD1, the table's D call, lacks a check against the DNA. TRBV21-1 is marked as a pseudogene. The CDR3 loop spans 16 amino acids. CDR3 in amino acids: CASSKGREATNEKLFF. CDR3 coding DNA: TGTGCCAGCAGCAAAGGCAGGGAAGCAACTAATGAAAAACTGTTTTTT.

This chain connects TRBV9 to TRBJ1-4; TRBD1 is a possible D gene (5 bases). V lost 3 bases and J lost 7, with 7 bases in between. Germline loops: CDR1 SGDLS, CDR2 YYNGEE. The length of the CDR3 is 12 residues. DNA of the CDR3: TGTGCCAGCAGCGCCGGGGGTGAAAAACTGTTTTTT. This codes for CASSAGGEKLFF. Based on the CDR3 plus reference TRBV9 and TRBJ1-4, the full variable domain is DSGVTQTPKHLITATGQRVTLRCSPRSGDLSVYWYQQSLDQGLQFLIQYYNGEERAKGNILERFSAQQFPDLHSELNLSSLELGDSALYFCASSAGGEKLFFGSGTQLSVL.

The rearrangement uses TRBV7-2 and TRBJ1-2, with 10 bases fitting TRBD1. J was trimmed by 6 bases and V by 5 bases; bases with no gene match: 6. This CDR3 comprises 14 residues. Germline V CDR1 and CDR2: SGHTA, FQGNSA. DNA of the CDR3: TGTGCCAGCAGCAAGGGACAGGGGTTGGATGGCTACACCTTC. Residues: CASSKGQGLDGYTF.

This clone was seen only a few times. This rearrangement joins TRBV27 to TRBJ2-7; 7 nucleotides align to TRBD2. The CDR3 consists of 15 residues. The germline CDR1 and CDR2 sequences are MNHEY and SMNVEV (reference sequence). Germline trimming cut 3 bases from V and 2 bases from J; bases unmatched to any gene: 7. CDR3 nucleotide sequence: TGTGCCAGCAGTTTCGAGGCGGGAGATCCCTACGAGCAGTACTTC. This codes for CASSFEAGDPYEQYF.

V is TRBV15 and J is TRBJ1-5, with D tentatively TRBD1 (6 bases). The CDR3 extends over 16 amino acids. Trimming removed 1 base at V and 4 bases at J, with 14 bases between. CDR1 LNHNV and CDR2 YYDKDF come from the germline V gene (reference sequence). As DNA, the CDR3 is TGTGCCACCAGCAGAGGTTCACAGGGTGGTAATCAGCCCCAGCATTTT. It codes for CATSRGSQGGNQPQHF.

The chain joins TRBV11-2 to TRBJ1-3, with D unresolved. The CDR3 is 15 amino acids. The V end lost 0 bases, the J end lost 2 bases, and 8 bases lay between the germline ends. The germline V gene has CDR1 SGHAT and CDR2 FQNNGV. The CDR3 nucleotides read TGTGCCAGCAGCTTAGAGGGGAGGACTGGAAACACCATATATTTT. Protein: CASSLEGRTGNTIYF.

The chain uses TRBV4-3 and TRBJ2-3, with D hard to call. Looked up from germline, CDR1 is LGHNA and CDR2 is YSLEER. The CDR3 extends over 14 amino acids. With 2 bases removed from V and 2 bases from J, the gap between germline ends came to 8 bases. The CDR3 sequence: CASSQFDNTDTQYF. In nucleotides, the CDR3 is TGCGCCAGCAGCCAATTTGACAACACAGATACGCAGTATTTT.

This clone was counted only a few times. This chain links TRBV7-8 with TRBJ1-4, with TRBD1 matching 8 bases. The CDR3 consists of 15 residues. CDR1 is SGHVS, CDR2 FQNEAQ, per germline. V was clipped by 5 bases and J by 6 bases; unmatched bases: 8. The CDR3 region has the DNA TGTGCCAGCAGCCTCATAGGACAGGGCGATGAAAAACTGTTTTTT. The encoded protein is CASSLIGQGDEKLFF.

The gene calls are TRBV5-6 and TRBJ2-7; possible D gene TRBD1, 5 bases. Trimming took 0 bases from V and 2 from J, leaving 15 bases between them. Germline V gives CDR1 SGHDT, CDR2 YYEEEE. This CDR3 contains 16 residues. CDR3 sequence reads: CASSLVGQGSTYEQYF. The CDR3 DNA reads as TGTGCCAGCAGCTTGGTTGGCCAGGGAAGTACCTACGAGCAGTACTTC. Looking up the rest from reference TRBV5-6 and TRBJ2-7 gives the full variable domain: DAGVTQSPTHLIKTRGQQVTLRCSPKSGHDTVSWYQQALGQGPQFIFQYYEEEERQRGNFPDRFSGHQFPNYSSELNVNALLLGDSALYLCASSLVGQGSTYEQYFGPGTRLTVT.

This chain connects TRBV7-6 to TRBJ1-3, with 7 bases matching TRBD1. This CDR3 has 16 amino acids. Germline lookup yields CDR1 SGHVS and CDR2 FNYEAQ. Trimming at V came to 5 bases and at J to 0 bases, leaving 7 bases not matched to a gene. For the CDR3, the DNA is TGTGCCAGCAGCACGCAGACAGGGCTCTCTGGAAACACCATATATTTT. Protein sequence: CASSTQTGLSGNTIYF.